These 21 T cell receptor beta chains came from one sample sequenced in a study of beta chain features in type 1 diabetes. Broader study findings: When Type 1 diabetes patients were examined, their TCRB CDR3s proved moderately but significantly shorter in all four CD4+ subsets.

Their antigens remain unidentified. TCRB transcripts that were expressed got sequenced, as all of the isolated RNA had been reverse transcribed. Produced via immunoSEQ multiplex PCR; TCRdb's table is partial and in-frame only. Of some 280,000 clones listed, around 15% were seen once; the top ten hold about 0.017%. The sequenced sample consisted of naive CD4+ T cells from blood. The origin of the receptors is a man between 25 and 39 years old with type 1 diabetes.

V and J are TRBV25-1 and TRBJ2-5; 8 positions match TRBD2. The CDR3 has 17 residues. V lost 3 bases, J lost 1 base, and 10 bases stayed unmatched. Germline V gives CDR1 MGHDK, CDR2 SYGVNS. CDR3 residues: CASSDFSGTRSQETQYF. CDR3 nucleotide sequence: TGTGCCAGCAGTGATTTTTCAGGGACTAGGTCCCAAGAGACCCAGTACTTC.

This clone was recorded a few times. V and J are TRBV19 and TRBJ2-2; D is ambiguous. The CDR3 has 16 residues. V was cut by 3 bases and J by 1 base, with 12 bases left in between. Germline loops: CDR1 LNHDA, CDR2 SQIVND (reference sequence). CDR3 DNA: TGTGCCAGTAGTATGTGGTCGTCGGGGAACACCGGGGAGCTGTTTTTT. It is translated as CASSMWSSGNTGELFF.

In this sample, this clone turned up a few times. The J gene is TRBJ1-5, the V gene TRBV10-3; maybe TRBD1 (6 bases). The CDR3 totals 12 residues. Germline-derived CDR1 and CDR2 are ENHRY and SYGVKD. Trimming took 10 bases from V and 6 from J, leaving 13 bases between them. The CDR3 is CATQGVGQPQHF. The CDR3 DNA reads TGTGCCACACAGGGAGTTGGTCAGCCCCAGCATTTT.

This clone was picked up a small number of times. The rearrangement joins TRBV5-1 to TRBJ2-2, with 9 bases identical to TRBD2. CDR1 SGHRS and CDR2 YFSETQ come from the germline V gene. This CDR3 spans 18 amino acids. After removal of 1 base from V and 0 bases from J, the junction contained 7 bases not matched to a gene. CDR3 in amino acids: CASSLRLAGRTNTGELFF. The DNA of the CDR3 is TGCGCCAGCAGCTTGCGGCTAGCGGGAAGAACGAACACCGGGGAGCTGTTTTTT.

This clone was detected only a few times. The chain has TRBV5-1 and TRBJ2-4; 15 bases map to TRBD2. With 6 bases clipped from V and 1 base from J, the junction kept 8 bases outside the gene matches. This CDR3 region has 18 residues. The germline V gene encodes CDR1 SGHRS and CDR2 YFSETQ. The CDR3 loop is CASTIGLAGGPAKNIQYF. CDR3 bases: TGCGCCAGCACCATTGGACTAGCGGGAGGGCCGGCCAAAAACATTCAGTACTTC.

The V gene is TRBV14, the J gene TRBJ1-2, with 7 bases fitting TRBD1. Germline V gives CDR1 SGHDN, CDR2 FVKESK. Trimming removed 4 bases from V and 4 bases from J; junction bases left unmatched: 3. The CDR3 spans 13 residues. The CDR3 DNA is TGTGCCAGCAGCCCGGGACAGCTCTATGGCTACACCTTC. This translates into CASSPGQLYGYTF.

This clone has a handful of counts. This rearrangement joins TRBV7-2 to TRBJ2-7, with 10 nucleotides matching TRBD1. The V and J ends lost 7 bases and 4 bases, in that order; junction bases with no gene match: 7. CDR3 length equals 14 residues. Germline V lookup: CDR1 SGHTA, CDR2 FQGNSA. The CDR3 region is CASKNGQGEYEQYF. CDR3 nucleotides: TGTGCCAGCAAGAATGGACAGGGGGAGTACGAGCAGTACTTC.

This clone was counted a few times. The same CDR3 arises from other DNA sequences in this sample as well. The gene calls are TRBV7-2 and TRBJ2-3; TRBD2 might be the D (5 bases). The germline V gene encodes CDR1 SGHTA and CDR2 FQGNSA. Deletions cut 0 bases from V and 3 bases from J, with 7 bases between. CDR3 length: 14 amino acids. The CDR3 spells CASSLAGGTDTQYF. The DNA for the CDR3 is TGTGCCAGCAGCTTAGCCGGAGGAACAGATACGCAGTATTTT.

This rearrangement joins TRBV29-1 to TRBJ2-5, with 12 bases identical to TRBD2. CDR1 is SQVTM and CDR2 is ANQGSEA in the germline V gene. V lost 4 bases, J lost 2 bases, and 5 bases stayed unmatched. The CDR3 extends over 15 amino acids. The DNA of the CDR3 is TGCAGCGTTGTTAGACTAGCGGGAGTTCAAGAGACCCAGTACTTC. It specifies CSVVRLAGVQETQYF.

This clone was recorded once. V is TRBV18 and J is TRBJ2-7; TRBD2 matches 9 bases. Germline V gives CDR1 KGHSH, CDR2 LQKENI. The CDR3 has 14 amino acids. The junction had 0 bases not matched to a gene; V was cut back by 2 bases and J by 1 base. CDR3 DNA sequence: TGTGCCAGCTCACCAAGCGGGAGGTCCTACGAGCAGTACTTC. Its translation is CASSPSGRSYEQYF.

This chain joins TRBV28 and TRBJ1-2; D might be TRBD1 (6 bases). V gave up 10 bases and J gave up 2 bases, with 8 bases separating them. CDR1 and CDR2 from the germline V gene are MDHEN and SYDVKM. This CDR3 has 11 amino acids. The chain's CDR3 is CATQGNYGYTF. The CDR3 nucleotides read TGTGCCACCCAGGGGAACTATGGCTACACCTTC.

The rearrangement links TRBV5-1 to TRBJ1-2, with 10 bases lining up with TRBD1. The CDR3 is 16 residues long. Trimming removed 0 bases from V and 6 bases from J; junction bases left unmatched: 8. Germline V gene lookup returns CDR1 SGHRS and CDR2 YFSETQ. The CDR3 bases are TGCGCCAGCAGCTTGGATGGCGTGGGACAGGGGAATGGCTACACCTTC. Residues: CASSLDGVGQGNGYTF.

The chain is built from TRBV4-1 and TRBJ2-3; a possible D gene is TRBD2 (5 bases). The V gene's germline CDR1 is MGHRA and CDR2 YSYEKL. This CDR3 comprises 13 residues. Trimming shortened V by 1 base and J by 13 bases, and 15 bases separated the two germline ends. The CDR3 sequence is CASSQVGGRSEYF. The CDR3, as DNA: TGCGCCAGCAGCCAAGTCGGAGGCCGATCGGAGTATTTT.

The chain uses TRBV5-1 and TRBJ2-5; perhaps TRBD2 as D (6 bases). Deletions cut 0 bases from V and 5 bases from J, with 17 bases between. This CDR3 spans 16 amino acids. The V gene's germline CDR1 is SGHRS and CDR2 YFSETQ. CDR3 loop: CASSLGTSAGGETQYF. The CDR3 DNA reads TGCGCCAGCAGCTTGGGGACTTCGGCCGGAGGGGAGACCCAGTACTTC.

The sample holds a few counts of this clone. The gene calls are TRBV7-3 and TRBJ2-1; the match to TRBD2 covers 11 bases. Per the germline V gene, CDR1 is SGHTA and CDR2 is FQGTGA. The CDR3 is made up of 15 amino acids. V lost 5 bases and J lost 4; bases outside the gene matches: 4. The CDR3 bases are TGTGCCAGCAGCCCCTGGACTAGCGGGTACAATGAGCAGTTCTTC. Translated: CASSPWTSGYNEQFF.

In this sample, this clone turned up a few times. The CDR3: CASSRDTQETQYF. DNA of the CDR3: TGCGCCAGCAGCCGGGACACCCAAGAGACCCAGTACTTC. The V gene is TRBV4-3, the J gene TRBJ2-5, with a possible D match to TRBD1 (6 bases). Trimming pared 4 bases from V and 1 base from J, leaving 7 bases between. This CDR3 region has 13 residues. Germline CDR1 and CDR2: LGHNA and YSLEER.

The chain uses TRBV5-1 and TRBJ1-1; no clear D gene. The germline V and J ends were trimmed by 4 bases and 1 base, with 5 bases remaining between them. CDR3 length: 12 amino acids. Per germline, CDR1 SGHRS and CDR2 YFSETQ. In DNA form, the CDR3 reads TGCGCCAGCAGCCTTTCGAACACTGAAGCTTTCTTT. Protein: CASSLSNTEAFF.

The sample holds a few counts of this clone. The chain has TRBV9 and TRBJ2-1; D remains ambiguous. Trimming cost V 0 bases and J 4 bases, with 11 bases left between them. The germline V gene encodes CDR1 SGDLS and CDR2 YYNGEE. CDR3 length equals 15 residues. CDR3 bases: TGTGCCAGCAGCGTAGGTGGAGCGTTATACAATGAGCAGTTCTTC. Translating gives CASSVGGALYNEQFF.

The CDR3 region is CASSFMGDSGGYTF. CDR3 sequence (DNA): TGTGCCAGCAGCTTTATGGGGGACAGTGGAGGCTACACCTTC. The gene calls are TRBV7-9 and TRBJ1-2; 7 nucleotides line up with TRBD1. CDR3 length: 14 amino acids. V dropped 3 bases and J dropped 8; count of bases not matched to a gene: 9. The germline CDR1 and CDR2 sequences are SEHNR and FQNEAQ (reference sequence).

The chain joins TRBV30 to TRBJ2-3; TRBD2 matches at 9 bases. V was clipped by 1 base and J by 3 bases; unmatched bases: 8. In germline, CDR1 is GTSNPN, CDR2 SVGIG (reference sequence). CDR3 length equals 16 residues. CDR3 nucleotides: TGTGCCTGGAGTGGGCCAGCGGGAGGTGTTACAGATACGCAGTATTTT. The encoded protein is CAWSGPAGGVTDTQYF.

This clone has a handful of counts. Different DNA sequences within this sample yield the same CDR3. The chain combines TRBV28 with TRBJ2-1, with TRBD2 identical over 15 bases. V was pared by 5 bases and J by 7 bases, with 3 bases of the junction left unmatched. The CDR3 loop spans 15 amino acids. Germline CDR1 and CDR2: MDHEN and SYDVKM. The CDR3 DNA follows: TGTGCCAGCAGTCCCGGGACTAGCGGGAGGAATGAGCAGTTCTTC. Translated, it gives CASSPGTSGRNEQFF.